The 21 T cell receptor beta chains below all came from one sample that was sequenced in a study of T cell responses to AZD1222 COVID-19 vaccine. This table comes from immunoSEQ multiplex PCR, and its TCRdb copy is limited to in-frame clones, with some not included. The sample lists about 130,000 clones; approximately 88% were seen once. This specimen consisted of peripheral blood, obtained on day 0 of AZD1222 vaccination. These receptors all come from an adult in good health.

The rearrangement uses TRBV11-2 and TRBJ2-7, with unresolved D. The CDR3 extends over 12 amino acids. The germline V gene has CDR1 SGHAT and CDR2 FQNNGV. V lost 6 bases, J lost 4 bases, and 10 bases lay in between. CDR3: CASRQNGYEQYF. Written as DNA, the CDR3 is TGTGCCAGCAGGCAAAATGGATACGAGCAGTACTTC.

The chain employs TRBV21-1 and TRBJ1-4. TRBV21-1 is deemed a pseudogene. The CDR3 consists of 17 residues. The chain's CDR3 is CASSKKSPITTNEKLFF. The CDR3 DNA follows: TGTGCCAGCAGCAAAAAATCCCCCATTACAACTAATGAAAAACTGTTTTTT.

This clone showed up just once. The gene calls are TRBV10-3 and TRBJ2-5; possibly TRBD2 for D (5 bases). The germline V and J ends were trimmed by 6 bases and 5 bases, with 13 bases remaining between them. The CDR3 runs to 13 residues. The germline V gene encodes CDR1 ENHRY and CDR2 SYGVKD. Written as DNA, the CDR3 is TGTGCCATCAGCGGGAACGCCGGGGAGACCCAGTACTTC. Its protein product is CAISGNAGETQYF.

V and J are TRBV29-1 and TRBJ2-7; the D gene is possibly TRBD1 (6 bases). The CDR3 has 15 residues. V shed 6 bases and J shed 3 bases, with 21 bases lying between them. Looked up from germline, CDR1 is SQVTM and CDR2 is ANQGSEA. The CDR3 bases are TGCAGCGTCGATACCGGGACACTTTCCCACTACGAGCAGTACTTC. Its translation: CSVDTGTLSHYEQYF.

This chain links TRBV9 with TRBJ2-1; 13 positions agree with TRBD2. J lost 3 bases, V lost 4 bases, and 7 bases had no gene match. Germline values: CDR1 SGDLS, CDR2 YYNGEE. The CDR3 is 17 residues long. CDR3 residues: CASSSGLAGAHYNEQFF. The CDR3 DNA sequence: TGTGCCAGCAGCTCAGGACTAGCGGGGGCCCACTACAATGAGCAGTTCTTC.

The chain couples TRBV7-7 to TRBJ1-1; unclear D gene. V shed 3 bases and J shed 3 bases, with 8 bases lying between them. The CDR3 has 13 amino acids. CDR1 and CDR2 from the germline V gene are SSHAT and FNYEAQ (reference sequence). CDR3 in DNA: TGTGCCAGCAGCTTCTCCCGGTACACTGAAGCTTTCTTT. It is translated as CASSFSRYTEAFF.

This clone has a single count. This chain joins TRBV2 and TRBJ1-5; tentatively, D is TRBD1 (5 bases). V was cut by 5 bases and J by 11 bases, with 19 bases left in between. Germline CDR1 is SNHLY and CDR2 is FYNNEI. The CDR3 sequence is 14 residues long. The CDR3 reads CASSTGGAVLAQHF. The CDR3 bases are TGTGCCAGCAGTACCGGAGGGGCAGTCTTGGCCCAGCATTTT. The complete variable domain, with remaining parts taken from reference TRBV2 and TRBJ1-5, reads EPEVTQTPSHQVTQMGQEVILRCVPISNHLYFYWYRQILGQKVEFLVSFYNNEISEKSEIFDDQFSVERPDGSNFTLKIRSTKLEDSAMYFCASSTGGAVLAQHFGDGTRLSIL.

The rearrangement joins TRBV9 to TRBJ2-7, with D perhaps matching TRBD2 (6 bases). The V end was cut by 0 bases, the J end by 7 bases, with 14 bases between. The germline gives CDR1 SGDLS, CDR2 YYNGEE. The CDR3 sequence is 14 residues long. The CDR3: CASSVEGLSWEQYF. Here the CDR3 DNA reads TGTGCCAGCAGCGTAGAAGGACTATCCTGGGAGCAGTACTTC.

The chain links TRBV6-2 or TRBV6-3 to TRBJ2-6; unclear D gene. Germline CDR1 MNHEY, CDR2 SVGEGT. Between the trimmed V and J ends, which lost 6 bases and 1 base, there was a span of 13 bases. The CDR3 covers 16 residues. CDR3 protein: CASSRLDGSGANVLTF. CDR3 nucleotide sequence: TGTGCCAGCAGCCGCCTGGACGGGTCTGGGGCCAACGTCCTGACTTTC.

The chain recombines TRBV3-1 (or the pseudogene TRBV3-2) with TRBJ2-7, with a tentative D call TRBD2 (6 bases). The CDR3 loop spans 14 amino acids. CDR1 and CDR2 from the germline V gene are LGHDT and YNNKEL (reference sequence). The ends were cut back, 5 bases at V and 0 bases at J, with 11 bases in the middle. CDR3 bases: TGTGCCAGCAGCTTCACCGGGGGCTCCTACGAGCAGTACTTC. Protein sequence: CASSFTGGSYEQYF.

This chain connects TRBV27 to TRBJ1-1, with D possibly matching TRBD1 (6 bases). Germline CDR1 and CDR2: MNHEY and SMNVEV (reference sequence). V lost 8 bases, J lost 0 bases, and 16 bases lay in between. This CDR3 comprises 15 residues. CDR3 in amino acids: CASRPSGAMNTEAFF. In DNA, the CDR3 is TGTGCCAGCCGCCCATCGGGGGCTATGAACACTGAAGCTTTCTTT.

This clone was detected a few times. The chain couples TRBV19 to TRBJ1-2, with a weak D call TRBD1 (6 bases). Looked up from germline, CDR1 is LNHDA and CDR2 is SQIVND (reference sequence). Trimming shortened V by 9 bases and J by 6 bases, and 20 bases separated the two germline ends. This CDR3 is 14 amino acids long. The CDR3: CASQPGDRSNGYTF. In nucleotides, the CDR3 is TGTGCCAGCCAACCCGGCGACAGGTCGAATGGCTACACCTTC. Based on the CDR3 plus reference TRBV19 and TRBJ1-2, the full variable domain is DGGITQSPKYLFRKEGQNVTLSCEQNLNHDAMYWYRQDPGQGLRLIYYSQIVNDFQKGDIAEGYSVSREKKESFPLTVTSAQKNPTAFYLCASQPGDRSNGYTFGSGTRLTVV.

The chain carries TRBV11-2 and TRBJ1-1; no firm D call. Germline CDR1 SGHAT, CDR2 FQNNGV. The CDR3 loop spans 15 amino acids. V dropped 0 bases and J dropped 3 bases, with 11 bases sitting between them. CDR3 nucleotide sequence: TGTGCCAGCAGCTTAGATGGGTTATGGGACACTGAAGCTTTCTTT. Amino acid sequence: CASSLDGLWDTEAFF. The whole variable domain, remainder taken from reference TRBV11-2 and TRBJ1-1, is EAGVAQSPRYKIIEKRQSVAFWCNPISGHATLYWYQQILGQGPKLLIQFQNNGVVDDSQLPKDRFSAERLKGVDSTLKIQPAKLEDSAVYLCASSLDGLWDTEAFFGQGTRLTVV.

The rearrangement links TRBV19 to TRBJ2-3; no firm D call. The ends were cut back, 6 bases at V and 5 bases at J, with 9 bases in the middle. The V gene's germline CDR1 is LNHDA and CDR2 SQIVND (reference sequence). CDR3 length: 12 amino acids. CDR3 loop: CASSALGDTQYF. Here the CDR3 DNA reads TGTGCCAGTAGCGCCTTGGGAGATACGCAGTATTTT.

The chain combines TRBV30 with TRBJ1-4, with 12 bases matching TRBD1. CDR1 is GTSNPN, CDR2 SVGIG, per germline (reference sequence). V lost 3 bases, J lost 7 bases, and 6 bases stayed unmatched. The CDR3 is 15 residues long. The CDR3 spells CAWRAGTGGGEKLFF. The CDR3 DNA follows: TGTGCCTGGAGGGCCGGGACAGGGGGCGGTGAAAAACTGTTTTTT.

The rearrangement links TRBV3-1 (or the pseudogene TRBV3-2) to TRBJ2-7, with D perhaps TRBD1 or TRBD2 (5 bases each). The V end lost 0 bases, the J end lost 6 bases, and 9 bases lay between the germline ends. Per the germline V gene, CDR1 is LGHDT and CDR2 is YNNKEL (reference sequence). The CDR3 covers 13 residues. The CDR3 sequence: CASSQDLRGEQYF. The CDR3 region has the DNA TGTGCCAGCAGCCAAGATCTGAGGGGCGAGCAGTACTTC.

The CDR3 region has the DNA TGTGCCAGCAGCCGAAACCCAGCGGGAGCCCAAGAGACCCAGTACTTC. Translation: CASSRNPAGAQETQYF. V and J are TRBV3-1 (or the pseudogene TRBV3-2) and TRBJ2-5, with 8 bases fitting TRBD2. Germline V gene sequence: CDR1 LGHDT, CDR2 YNNKEL (reference sequence). The CDR3 has 16 residues. V lost 4 bases and J lost 1; bases outside the gene matches: 8.

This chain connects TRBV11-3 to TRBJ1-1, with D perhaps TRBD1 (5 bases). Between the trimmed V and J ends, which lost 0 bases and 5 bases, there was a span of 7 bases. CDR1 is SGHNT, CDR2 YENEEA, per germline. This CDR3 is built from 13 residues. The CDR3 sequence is CASSLDGATEAFF. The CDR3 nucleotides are TGTGCCAGCAGCTTAGATGGGGCGACTGAAGCTTTCTTT.

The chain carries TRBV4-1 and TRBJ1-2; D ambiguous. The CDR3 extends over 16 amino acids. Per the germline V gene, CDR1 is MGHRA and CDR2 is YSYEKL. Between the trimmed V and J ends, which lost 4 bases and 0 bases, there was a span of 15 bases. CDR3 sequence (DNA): TGCGCCAGCAGCCCCGGAGAGGGAAGGGCTAACTATGGCTACACCTTC. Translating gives CASSPGEGRANYGYTF.

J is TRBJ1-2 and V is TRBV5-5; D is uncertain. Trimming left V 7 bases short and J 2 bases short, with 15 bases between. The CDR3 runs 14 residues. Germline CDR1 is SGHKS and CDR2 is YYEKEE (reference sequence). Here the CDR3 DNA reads TGTGCCAGCTATAATCGGGTCTTGAACTATGGCTACACCTTC. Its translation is CASYNRVLNYGYTF. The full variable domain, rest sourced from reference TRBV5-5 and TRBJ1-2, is DAGVTQSPTHLIKTRGQQVTLRCSPISGHKSVSWYQQVLGQGPQFIFQYYEKEERGRGNFPDRFSARQFPNYSSELNVNALLLGDSALYLCASYNRVLNYGYTFGSGTRLTVV.

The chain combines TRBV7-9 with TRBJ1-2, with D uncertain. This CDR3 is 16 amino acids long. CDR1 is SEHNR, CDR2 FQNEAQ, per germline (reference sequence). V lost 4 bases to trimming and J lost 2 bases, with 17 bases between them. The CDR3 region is CASSSHPGRENYGYTF. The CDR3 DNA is TGTGCCAGCAGCTCCCACCCAGGACGAGAAAACTATGGCTACACCTTC.